The present T cell receptor beta chain was sequenced within a study of technical replicates of blood from a few donors. Assay: immunoSEQ multiplex PCR; the TCRdb copy retains only in-frame clones and omits some. The sample records just over 70,000 clones, about 94% being singletons. The CDR3 extends over 15 amino acids. With V trimmed by 5 bases and J by 4 bases, 10 bases remained unmatched. CDR1 and CDR2 from the germline V gene are LNHNV and YYDKDF (reference sequence). This receptor was obtained from a human donor in good health. V is TRBV15 and J is TRBJ2-7; 8 bases are shared with TRBD1. Sequencing was done on a sample of T cells isolated from PBMCs. The CDR3 bases are TGTGCCACCAGCCTCCGGGACAGGCCATCTTACGAGCAGTACTTC. This sequence encodes CATSLRDRPSYEQYF.